The source of this TCR beta chain is a study of regulatory T cells in long-lasting Graves disease. Germline V lookup: CDR1 SEHNR, CDR2 FQNEAQ (reference sequence). The CDR3 is 13 residues long. Trimming removed 1 base from V and 5 bases from J, with 9 bases in between. This sample's time point: newly diagnosed GD, antithyroid drugs for less than 3 months. The TCR library used RNA extracted from PBMCs. According to the study, TCR beta libraries were built with iRepertoire HTBI primers and CDR3-region Arm-PCR. Using its own MiXCR run on the multiplex PCR reads, TCRdb lists one record per CDR3 protein. The table records approximately 440,000 distinct CDR3 sequences, about 16% of them present only once. This clonotype showed up many times. These data were also filed under a second study, of T cells in Graves' hyperthyroidism and ophthalmopathy.

This chain uses TRBV7-9 with TRBJ2-7; D is perhaps TRBD1 or TRBD2 (5 bases each). The sequence came from a man aged 40-50 years with Graves disease. The sequencing used peripheral blood mononuclear cells (PBMCs), collected at new diagnosis, from a patient treated with antithyroid drugs. Written as DNA, the CDR3 is TGTGCCAGCAGCTTAGTGGGGACGAACGAGCAGTACTTC. Translated, it gives CASSLVGTNEQYF.